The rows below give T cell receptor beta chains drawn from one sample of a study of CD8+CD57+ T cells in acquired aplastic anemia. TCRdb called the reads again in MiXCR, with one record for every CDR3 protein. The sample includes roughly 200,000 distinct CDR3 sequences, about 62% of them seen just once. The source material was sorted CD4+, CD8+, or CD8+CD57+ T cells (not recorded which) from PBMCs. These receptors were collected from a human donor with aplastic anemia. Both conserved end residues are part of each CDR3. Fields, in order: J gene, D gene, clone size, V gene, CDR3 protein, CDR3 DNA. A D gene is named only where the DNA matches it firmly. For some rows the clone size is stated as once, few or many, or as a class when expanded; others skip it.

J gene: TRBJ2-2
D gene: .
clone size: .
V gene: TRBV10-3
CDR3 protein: CAIGEGRLFGGELFF
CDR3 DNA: TGTGCCATCGGCGAGGGGAGGTTGTTTGGCGGTGAGCTGTTTTTT

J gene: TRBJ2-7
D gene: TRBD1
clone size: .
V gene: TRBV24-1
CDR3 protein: CASTRDRGYEQYF
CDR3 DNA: TGTGCCAGCACCCGGGACAGGGGATACGAGCAGTACTTC

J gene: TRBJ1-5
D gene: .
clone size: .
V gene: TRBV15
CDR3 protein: CATSRGDRGDQPQHF
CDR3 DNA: TGTGCCACCAGCAGGGGGGACCGTGGAGATCAGCCCCAGCATTTT

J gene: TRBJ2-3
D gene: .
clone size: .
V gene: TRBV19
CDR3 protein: CASSIAGAGADTQYF
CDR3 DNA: TGCGCCAGTAGTATCGCGGGGGCTGGGGCAGATACGCAGTATTTT

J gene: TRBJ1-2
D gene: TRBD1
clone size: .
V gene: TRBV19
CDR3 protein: CASSTGTGLVHYTF
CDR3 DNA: TGTGCCAGTAGTACCGGGACAGGGTTAGTTCACTACACCTTC

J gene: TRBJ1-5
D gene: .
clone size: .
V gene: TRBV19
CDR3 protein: CASSIDRFSNQPQHF
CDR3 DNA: TGTGCCAGTAGTATAGACCGCTTTAGCAATCAGCCCCAGCATTTT

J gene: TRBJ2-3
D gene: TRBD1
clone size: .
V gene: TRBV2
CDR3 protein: CASSWTGARDTQYF
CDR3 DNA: TGTGCCAGCAGCTGGACAGGGGCGCGGGATACGCAGTATTTT

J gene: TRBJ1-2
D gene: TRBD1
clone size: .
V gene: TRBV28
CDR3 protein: CASSLGTGTPYACTF
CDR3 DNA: TGTGCCAGCAGTTTAGGGACAGGGACCCCCTATGCCTGCACCTTC

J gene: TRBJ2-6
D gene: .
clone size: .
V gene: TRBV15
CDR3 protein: CATSSRRSGANVLTF
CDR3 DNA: TGTGCCACCAGCAGCCGCAGGTCTGGGGCCAACGTCCTGACTTTC

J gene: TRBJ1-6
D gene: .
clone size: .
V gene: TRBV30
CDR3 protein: CAWSVRGVNSPLHF
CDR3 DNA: TGTGCCTGGAGTGTACGTGGGGTTAATTCACCCCTCCACTTT

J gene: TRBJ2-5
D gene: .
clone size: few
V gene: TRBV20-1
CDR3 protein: CSAFLGTQYF
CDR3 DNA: TGCAGTGCCTTTCTGGGGACCCAGTACTTC

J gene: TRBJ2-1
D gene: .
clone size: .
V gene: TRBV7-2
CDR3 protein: CASSLGGGSHYNEQFF
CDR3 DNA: TGTGCCAGCAGCTTAGGGGGTGGGAGTCACTACAATGAGCAGTTCTTC

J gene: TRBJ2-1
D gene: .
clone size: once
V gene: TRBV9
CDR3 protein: CASSVEQGNEQFF
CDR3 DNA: TGTGCCAGCAGCGTGGAACAAGGCAATGAGCAGTTCTTC

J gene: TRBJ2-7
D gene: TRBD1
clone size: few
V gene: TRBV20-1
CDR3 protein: CSARDRDRGHEQYF
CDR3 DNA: TGCAGTGCTAGAGATCGCGACAGGGGTCACGAGCAGTACTTC

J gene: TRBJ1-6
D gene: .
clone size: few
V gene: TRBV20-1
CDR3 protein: CSASGDTNSPLHF
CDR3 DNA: TGCAGTGCTAGCGGGGACACTAATTCACCCCTCCACTTT

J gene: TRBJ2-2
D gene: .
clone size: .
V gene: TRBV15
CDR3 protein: CATRGKEKHTGELFF
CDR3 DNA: TGTGCCACCAGAGGAAAGGAGAAGCACACCGGGGAGCTGTTTTTT

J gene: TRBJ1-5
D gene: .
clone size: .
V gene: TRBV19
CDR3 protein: CAGGREGQPQHF
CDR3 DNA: TGTGCCGGAGGAAGGGAGGGTCAGCCCCAGCATTTT

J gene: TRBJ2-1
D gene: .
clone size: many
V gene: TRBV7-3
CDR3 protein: CASSELGTSNVNEQFF
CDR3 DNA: TGTGCCAGCAGCGAATTAGGGACATCCAACGTCAATGAGCAGTTCTTC

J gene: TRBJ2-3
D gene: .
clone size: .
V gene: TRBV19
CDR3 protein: CASTPGGALSTDTQYF
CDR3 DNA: TGTGCCAGTACCCCAGGGGGGGCCTTAAGCACAGATACGCAGTATTTT

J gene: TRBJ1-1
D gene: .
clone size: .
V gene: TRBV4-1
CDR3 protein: CASSRPKMTGGTEAFF
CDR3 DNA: TGTGCCAGCAGCAGACCGAAAATGACGGGGGGCACTGAAGCTTTCTTT

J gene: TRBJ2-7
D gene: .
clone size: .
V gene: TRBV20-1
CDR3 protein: CSATSAGSYEQYF
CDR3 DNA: TGCAGTGCTACGAGCGCGGGGTCCTACGAGCAGTACTTC

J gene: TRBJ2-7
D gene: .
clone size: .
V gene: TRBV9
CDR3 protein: CASSVAGGSEQYF
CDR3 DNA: TGTGCCAGCAGCGTAGCCGGGGGAAGTGAGCAGTACTTC

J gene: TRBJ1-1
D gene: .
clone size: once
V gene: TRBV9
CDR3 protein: CASSFTGTTEAFF
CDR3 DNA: TGTGCCAGCAGCTTCACAGGGACCACTGAAGCTTTCTTT

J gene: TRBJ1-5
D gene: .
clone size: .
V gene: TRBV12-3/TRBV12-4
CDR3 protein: CASSLERGRSQPQHF
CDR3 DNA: TGTGCCAGCAGTTTGGAGCGGGGGAGAAGTCAGCCCCAGCATTTT

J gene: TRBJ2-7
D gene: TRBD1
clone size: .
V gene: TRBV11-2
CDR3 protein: CASSSPTGFPYEQYF
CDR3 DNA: TGTGCCAGCAGCTCACCGACAGGGTTTCCCTACGAGCAGTACTTC

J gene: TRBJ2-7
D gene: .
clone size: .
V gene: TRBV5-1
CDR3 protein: CASSFDPVGTSYEQYF
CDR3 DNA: TGCGCCAGCAGCTTCGACCCTGTGGGCACCTCCTACGAGCAGTACTTC

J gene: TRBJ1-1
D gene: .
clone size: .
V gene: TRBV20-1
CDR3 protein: CSARNGQFVGAFF
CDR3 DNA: TGCAGTGCTAGAAACGGACAGTTCGTGGGCGCTTTCTTT

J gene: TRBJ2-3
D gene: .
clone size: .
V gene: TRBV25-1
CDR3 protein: CASSQTRLKGADTQYF
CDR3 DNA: TGTGCCAGCAGTCAGACCCGATTAAAAGGGGCAGATACGCAGTATTTT

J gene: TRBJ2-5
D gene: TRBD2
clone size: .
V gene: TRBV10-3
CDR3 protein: CAISDSGGRSETQYF
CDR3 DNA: TGTGCCATCAGTGACTCGGGGGGGCGGTCAGAGACCCAGTACTTC

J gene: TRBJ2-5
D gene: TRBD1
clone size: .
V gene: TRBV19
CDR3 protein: CASSNTGQQETQYF
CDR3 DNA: TGTGCCAGTAGTAATACGGGACAGCAAGAGACCCAGTACTTC

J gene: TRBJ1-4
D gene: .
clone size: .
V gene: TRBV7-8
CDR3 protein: CASSLGRNEKLFF
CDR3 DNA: TGTGCCAGCAGCTTAGGCCGTAATGAAAAACTGTTTTTT

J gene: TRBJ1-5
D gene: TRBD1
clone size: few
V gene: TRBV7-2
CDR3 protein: CASTYGQGGNQPQHF
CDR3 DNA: TGTGCCAGCACTTATGGACAGGGTGGCAATCAGCCCCAGCATTTT

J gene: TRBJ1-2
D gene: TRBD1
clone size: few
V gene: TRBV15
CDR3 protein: CATSSRDRGSYGYTF
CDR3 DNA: TGTGCCACCAGCTCCCGGGACAGGGGATCCTATGGCTACACCTTC

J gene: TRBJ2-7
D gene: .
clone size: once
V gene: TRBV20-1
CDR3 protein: CSAPSLASLTKQYF
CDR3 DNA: TGCAGTGCCCCTTCCCTAGCGAGCCTTACGAAGCAGTACTTC

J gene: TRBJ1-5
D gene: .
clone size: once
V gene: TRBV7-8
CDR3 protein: CASSLAKAGWGNQPQHF
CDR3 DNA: TGTGCCAGCAGCTTAGCGAAGGCAGGTTGGGGCAATCAGCCCCAGCATTTT

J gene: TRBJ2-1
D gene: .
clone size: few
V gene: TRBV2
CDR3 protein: CASSDGSSYNEQFF
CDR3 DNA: TGTGCCAGTAGCGACGGGAGCTCCTACAATGAGCAGTTCTTC

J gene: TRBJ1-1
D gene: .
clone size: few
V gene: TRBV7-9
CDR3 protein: CASSFQSAVGMNTEAFF
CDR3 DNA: TGTGCCAGCAGCTTTCAGTCGGCGGTGGGGATGAACACTGAAGCTTTCTTT

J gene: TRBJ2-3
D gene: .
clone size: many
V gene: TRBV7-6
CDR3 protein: CASSLYQYSTDTQYF
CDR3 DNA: TGTGCCAGCAGCTTATATCAGTATAGCACAGATACGCAGTATTTT

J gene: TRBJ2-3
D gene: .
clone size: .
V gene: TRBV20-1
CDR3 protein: CSARRSGGTDTQYF
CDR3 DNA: TGCAGTGCTAGGCGGAGTGGCGGGACAGATACGCAGTATTTT

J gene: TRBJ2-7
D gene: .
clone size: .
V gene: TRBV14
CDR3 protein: CASSHGDWRYEQYF
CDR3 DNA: TGTGCCAGCAGCCACGGGGACTGGCGGTACGAGCAGTACTTC

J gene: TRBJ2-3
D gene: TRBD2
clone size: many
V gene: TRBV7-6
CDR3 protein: CASSERSGASGGFMGDTQYF
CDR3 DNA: TGTGCCAGCAGTGAAAGGAGTGGGGCTAGCGGGGGTTTTATGGGAGATACGCAGTATTTT

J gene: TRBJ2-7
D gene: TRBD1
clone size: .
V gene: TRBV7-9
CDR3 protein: CASSRGQFYEQYF
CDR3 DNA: TGTGCCAGCAGCCGGGGACAGTTCTACGAGCAGTACTTC

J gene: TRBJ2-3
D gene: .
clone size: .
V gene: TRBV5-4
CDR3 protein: CASSGEGAGVFGTDTQYF
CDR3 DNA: TGTGCCAGCAGCGGGGAAGGGGCAGGGGTTTTTGGCACAGATACGCAGTATTTT

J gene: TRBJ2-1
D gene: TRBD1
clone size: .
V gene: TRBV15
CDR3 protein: CATSRLPGQDNEQFF
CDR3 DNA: TGTGCCACCAGCAGGTTACCGGGACAGGACAATGAGCAGTTCTTC

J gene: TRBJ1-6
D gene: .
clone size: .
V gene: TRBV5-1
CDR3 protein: CASRAPSGELSYNSPLHF
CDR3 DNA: TGCGCCAGCAGAGCCCCGAGTGGGGAGCTTTCCTATAATTCACCCCTCCACTTT

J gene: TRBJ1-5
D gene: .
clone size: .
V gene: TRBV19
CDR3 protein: CASSIAGVNQPQHF
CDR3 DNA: TGTGCCAGTAGTATAGCAGGGGTAAATCAGCCCCAGCATTTT

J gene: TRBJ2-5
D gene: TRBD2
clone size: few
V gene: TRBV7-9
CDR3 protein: CASSAPGLARETQYF
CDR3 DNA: TGTGCCAGCAGCGCGCCGGGACTAGCGAGAGAGACCCAGTACTTC

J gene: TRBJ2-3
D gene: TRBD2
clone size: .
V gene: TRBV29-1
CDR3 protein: CSVCTGGPPDTQYF
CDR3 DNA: TGCAGCGTTTGTACGGGGGGGCCCCCAGATACGCAGTATTTT

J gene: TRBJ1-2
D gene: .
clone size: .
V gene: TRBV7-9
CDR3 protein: CASSFSREGYTF
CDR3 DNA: TGTGCCAGCAGCTTCAGCAGGGAGGGCTACACCTTC

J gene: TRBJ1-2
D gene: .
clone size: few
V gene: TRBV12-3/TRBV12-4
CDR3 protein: CASRRQGHTTYGYTF
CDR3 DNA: TGTGCCAGCAGGAGGCAGGGACACACAACTTATGGCTACACCTTC

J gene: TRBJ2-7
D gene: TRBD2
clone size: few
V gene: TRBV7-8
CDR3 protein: CASRVSGGSGEQYF
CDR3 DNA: TGTGCCAGCCGGGTTAGCGGGGGGTCTGGGGAGCAGTACTTC

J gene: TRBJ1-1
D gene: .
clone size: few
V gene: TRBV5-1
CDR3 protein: CASSLVLAGGTEAFF
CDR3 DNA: TGCGCCAGCAGCTTGGTCCTGGCAGGAGGCACTGAAGCTTTCTTT

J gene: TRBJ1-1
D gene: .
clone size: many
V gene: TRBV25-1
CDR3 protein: CASSEDTSNTEAFF
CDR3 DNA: TGTGCCAGCAGTGAGGACACATCCAACACTGAAGCTTTCTTT

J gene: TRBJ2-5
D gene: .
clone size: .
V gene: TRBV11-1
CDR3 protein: CASSSSRAPQYF
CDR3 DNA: TGTGCCAGCAGCTCTTCCAGGGCCCCCCAGTACTTC

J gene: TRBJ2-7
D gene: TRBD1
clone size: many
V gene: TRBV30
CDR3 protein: CAWAGTGYEQYF
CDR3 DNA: TGTGCCTGGGCCGGGACAGGGTACGAGCAGTACTTC

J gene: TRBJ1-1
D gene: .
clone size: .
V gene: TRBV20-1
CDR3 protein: CSARFANTEAFF
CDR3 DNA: TGCAGTGCTAGGTTTGCGAACACTGAAGCTTTCTTT